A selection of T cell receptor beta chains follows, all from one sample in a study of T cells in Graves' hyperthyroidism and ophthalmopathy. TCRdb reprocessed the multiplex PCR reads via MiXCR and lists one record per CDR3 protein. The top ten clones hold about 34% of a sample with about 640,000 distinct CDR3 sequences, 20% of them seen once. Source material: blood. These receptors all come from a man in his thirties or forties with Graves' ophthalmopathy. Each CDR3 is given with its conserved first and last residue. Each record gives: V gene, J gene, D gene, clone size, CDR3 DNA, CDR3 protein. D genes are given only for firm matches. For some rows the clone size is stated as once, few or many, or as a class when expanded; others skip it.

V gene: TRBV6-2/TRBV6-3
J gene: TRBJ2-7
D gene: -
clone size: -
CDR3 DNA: TGTGCCAGCAGTTACATAGATTCGGGATCCTACGAGCAGTACTTC
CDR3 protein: CASSYIDSGSYEQYF

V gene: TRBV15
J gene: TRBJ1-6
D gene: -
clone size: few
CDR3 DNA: TGTGCCACCACCAACCCGGTCGGGGGGAGGGATTCACCCCTCCACTTT
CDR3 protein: CATTNPVGGRDSPLHF

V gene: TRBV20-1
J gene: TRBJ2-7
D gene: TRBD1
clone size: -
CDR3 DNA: TGCAGTGCTAGAGATTTACCAAGGACAGGGGACGAGCAGTACTTC
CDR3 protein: CSARDLPRTGDEQYF

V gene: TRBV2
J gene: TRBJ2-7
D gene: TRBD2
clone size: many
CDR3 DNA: TGTGCCAGCAGACTCAGACTAGCAGCCTCCTACGAGCAGTACTTC
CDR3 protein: CASRLRLAASYEQYF

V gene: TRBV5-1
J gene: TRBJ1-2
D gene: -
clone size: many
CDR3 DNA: TGCGCCAGCAGCTTGGATACTAAAGGCTACACCTTC
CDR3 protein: CASSLDTKGYTF

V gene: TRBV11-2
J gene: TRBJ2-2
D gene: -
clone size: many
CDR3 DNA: TGTGCCAGCAGCTTGGGGCGAGGGGAGCTGTTTTTT
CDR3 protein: CASSLGRGELFF

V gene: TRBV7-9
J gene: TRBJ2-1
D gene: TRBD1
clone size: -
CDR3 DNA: TGTGCCAGCAGCCACGACAGGGGGCTCTACAATGAGCAGTTCTTC
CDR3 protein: CASSHDRGLYNEQFF

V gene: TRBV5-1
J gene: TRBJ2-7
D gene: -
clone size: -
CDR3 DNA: TGCGCCAGCAGCCCTGTCAGGGGCGACGAGCAGTACTTC
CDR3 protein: CASSPVRGDEQYF

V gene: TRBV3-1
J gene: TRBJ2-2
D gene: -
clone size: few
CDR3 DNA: TGTGCCAGCGGAGCAGATGCCGGGGAGCTGTTTTTT
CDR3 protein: CASGADAGELFF

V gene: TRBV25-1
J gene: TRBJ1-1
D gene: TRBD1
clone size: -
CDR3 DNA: TGTGCCAGCAGTCCGTGGGGGACAGGGGCTACCGGGGACACTGAAGCTTTCTTT
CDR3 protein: CASSPWGTGATGDTEAFF

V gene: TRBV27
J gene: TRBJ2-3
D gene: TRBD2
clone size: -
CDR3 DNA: TGTGCCAGCAGCCCTGGGGCTAGCGGGATCACAGATACGCAGTATTTT
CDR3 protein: CASSPGASGITDTQYF

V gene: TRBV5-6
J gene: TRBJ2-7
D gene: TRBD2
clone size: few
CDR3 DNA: TGTGCCAGCAGCTTTGGGCTAGCGGGTAGTGAGCAGTACTTC
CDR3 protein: CASSFGLAGSEQYF

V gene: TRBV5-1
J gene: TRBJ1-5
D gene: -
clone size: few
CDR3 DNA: TGCGCCAGCACCCAACTACCCGGCAATCAGCCCCAGCATTTT
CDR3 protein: CASTQLPGNQPQHF

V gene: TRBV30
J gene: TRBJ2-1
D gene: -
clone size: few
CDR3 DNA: TGTGCCTGGAGTGATTTTGGAACGGACGGGTTCTTC
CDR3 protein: CAWSDFGTDGFF

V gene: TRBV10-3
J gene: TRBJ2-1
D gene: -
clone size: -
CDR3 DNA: TGTGCCATCAGTGATAAGGGGGGAAGCAATGAGCAGTTCTTC
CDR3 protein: CAISDKGGSNEQFF

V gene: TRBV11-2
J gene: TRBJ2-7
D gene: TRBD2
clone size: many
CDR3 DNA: TGTGCCAGCAGCTCTTTCGGTCCTAGCGGCTACGAGCAGTACTTC
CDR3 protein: CASSSFGPSGYEQYF

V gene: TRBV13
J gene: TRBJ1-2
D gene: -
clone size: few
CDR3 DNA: TGTGCCAGCAGCTTAGAATCACGGGGGGATGGCTACACCTTC
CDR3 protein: CASSLESRGDGYTF

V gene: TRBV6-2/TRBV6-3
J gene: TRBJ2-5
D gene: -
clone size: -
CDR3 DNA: TGTGCCAGCAGTTACGCCACAGAATGGTATCAAGAGACCCAGTACTTC
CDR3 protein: CASSYATEWYQETQYF

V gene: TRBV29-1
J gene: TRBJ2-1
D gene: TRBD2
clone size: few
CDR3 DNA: TGCAGCGTTGATCAGAGGGGGACTAGCGGGAGGGCAGTCTACAATGAGCAGTTCTTC
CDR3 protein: CSVDQRGTSGRAVYNEQFF

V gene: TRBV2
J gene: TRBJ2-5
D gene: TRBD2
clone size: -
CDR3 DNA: TGTGCCAGCAGTGAGAGCCAGCGGGAGATTGAAGAGACCCAGTACTTC
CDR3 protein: CASSESQREIEETQYF

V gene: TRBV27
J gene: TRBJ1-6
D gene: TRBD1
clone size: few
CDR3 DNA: TGTGCCAGCAGTTTATCTCGACTCCGGGACAGCTCAGCACCCCTCCACTTT
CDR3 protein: CASSLSRLRDSSAPLHF

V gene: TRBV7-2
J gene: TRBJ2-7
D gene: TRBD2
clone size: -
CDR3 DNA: TGTGCCAGCAGCTTGGGGACTAGCGGGAGTCGGCAGTACTTC
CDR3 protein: CASSLGTSGSRQYF

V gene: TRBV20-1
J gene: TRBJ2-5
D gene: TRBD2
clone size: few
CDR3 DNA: TGCAGTGCTAGAGGACTAGCGGGAAAGTTAGAGACCCAGTACTTC
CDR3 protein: CSARGLAGKLETQYF

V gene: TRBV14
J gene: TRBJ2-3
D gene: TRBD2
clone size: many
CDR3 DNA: TGTGCCAGCAGCCTCGGGACTAGGACAGATACGCAGTATTTT
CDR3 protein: CASSLGTRTDTQYF

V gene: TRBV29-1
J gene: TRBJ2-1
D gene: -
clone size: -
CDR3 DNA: TGCAGCGTTGAACAGGAGGGTTCCTACAATGAGCAGTTCTTC
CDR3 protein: CSVEQEGSYNEQFF

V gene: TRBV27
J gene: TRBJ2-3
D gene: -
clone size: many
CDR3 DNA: TGTGCCAGCAGGTTACTAGCCGGCGCAGATACGCAGTATTTT
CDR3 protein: CASRLLAGADTQYF

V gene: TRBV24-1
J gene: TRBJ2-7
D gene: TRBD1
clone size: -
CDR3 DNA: TGTGCCACCAGGACAGGGGCCTACGAGCAGTACTTC
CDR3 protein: CATRTGAYEQYF

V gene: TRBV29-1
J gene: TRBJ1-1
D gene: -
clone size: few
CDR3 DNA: TGCAGCGTATCAGGGTTAATGAGCACTGAAGCTTTCTTT
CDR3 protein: CSVSGLMSTEAFF